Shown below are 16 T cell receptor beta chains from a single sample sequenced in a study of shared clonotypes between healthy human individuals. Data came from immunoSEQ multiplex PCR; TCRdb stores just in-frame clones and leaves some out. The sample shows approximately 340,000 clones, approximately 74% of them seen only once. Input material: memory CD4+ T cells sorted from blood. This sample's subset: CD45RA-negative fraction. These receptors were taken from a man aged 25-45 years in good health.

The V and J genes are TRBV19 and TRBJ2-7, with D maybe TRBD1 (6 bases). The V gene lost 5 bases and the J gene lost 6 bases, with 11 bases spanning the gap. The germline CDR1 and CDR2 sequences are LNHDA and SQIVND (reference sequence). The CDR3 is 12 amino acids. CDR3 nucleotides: TGTGCCAGTAGTTCACAGGGATCCGAGCAGTACTTC. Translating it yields CASSSQGSEQYF.

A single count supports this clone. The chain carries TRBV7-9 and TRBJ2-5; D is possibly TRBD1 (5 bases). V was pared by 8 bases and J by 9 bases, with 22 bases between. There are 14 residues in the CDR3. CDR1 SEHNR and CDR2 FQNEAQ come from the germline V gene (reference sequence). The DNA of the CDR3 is TGTGCCAGCTCTATCCTAGGGGCGGTTGGGGCCCAGTACTTC. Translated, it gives CASSILGAVGAQYF.

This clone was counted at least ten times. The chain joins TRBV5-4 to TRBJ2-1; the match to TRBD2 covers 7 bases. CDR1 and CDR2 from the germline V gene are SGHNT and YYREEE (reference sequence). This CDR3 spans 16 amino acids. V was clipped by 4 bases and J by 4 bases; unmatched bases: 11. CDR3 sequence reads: CASSEGGGRSYNEQFF. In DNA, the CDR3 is TGTGCCAGCAGCGAAGGCGGCGGGAGATCATACAATGAGCAGTTCTTC.

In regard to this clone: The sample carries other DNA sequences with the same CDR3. Written as DNA, the CDR3 is TGTGCCAGCTCATCCCAAGAGACCCAGTACTTC. Protein sequence: CASSSQETQYF. The chain couples TRBV18 to TRBJ2-5, with D unresolved. Germline CDR1 KGHSH, CDR2 LQKENI. The CDR3 loop spans 11 amino acids. Between the trimmed V and J ends, which lost 5 bases and 1 base, there was a span of 2 bases.

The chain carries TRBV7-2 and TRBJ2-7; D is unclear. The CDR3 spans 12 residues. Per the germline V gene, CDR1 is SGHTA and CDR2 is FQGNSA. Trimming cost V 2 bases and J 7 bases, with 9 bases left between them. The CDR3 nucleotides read TGTGCCAGCAGCTTATTTGGGCGAGAGCAGTACTTC. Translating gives CASSLFGREQYF.

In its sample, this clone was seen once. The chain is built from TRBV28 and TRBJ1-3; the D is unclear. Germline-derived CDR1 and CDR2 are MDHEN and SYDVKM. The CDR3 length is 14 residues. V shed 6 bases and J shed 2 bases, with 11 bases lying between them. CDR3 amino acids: CASREGLTGNTIYF. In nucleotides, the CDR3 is TGTGCCAGCAGGGAAGGGTTAACTGGAAACACCATATATTTT.

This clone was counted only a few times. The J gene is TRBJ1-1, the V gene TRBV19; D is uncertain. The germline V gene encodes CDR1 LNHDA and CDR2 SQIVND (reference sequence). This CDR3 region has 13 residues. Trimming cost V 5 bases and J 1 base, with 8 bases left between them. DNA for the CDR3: TGTGCCAGTAGTTGGCAGTCGAACACTGAAGCTTTCTTT. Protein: CASSWQSNTEAFF.

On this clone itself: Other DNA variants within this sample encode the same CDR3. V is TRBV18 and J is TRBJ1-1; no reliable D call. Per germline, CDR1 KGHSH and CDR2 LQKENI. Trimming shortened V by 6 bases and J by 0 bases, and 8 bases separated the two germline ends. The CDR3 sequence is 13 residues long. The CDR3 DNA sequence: TGTGCCAGCTCTCGAGACGTGAACACTGAAGCTTTCTTT. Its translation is CASSRDVNTEAFF.

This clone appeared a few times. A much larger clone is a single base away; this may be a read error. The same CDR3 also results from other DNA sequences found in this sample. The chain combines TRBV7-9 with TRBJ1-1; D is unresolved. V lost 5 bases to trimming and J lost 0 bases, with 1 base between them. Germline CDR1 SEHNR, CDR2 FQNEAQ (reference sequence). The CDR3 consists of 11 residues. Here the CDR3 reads CASSLNTEAFF. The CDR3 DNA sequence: TGTGCCAGCAGCCTGAACACTGAAGCTTTCTTT. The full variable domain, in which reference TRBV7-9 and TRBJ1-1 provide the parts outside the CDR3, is DTGVSQNPRHKITKRGQNVTFRCDPISEHNRLYWYRQTLGQGPEFLTYFQNEAQLEKSRLLSDRFSAERPKGSFSTLEIQRTEQGDSAMYLCASSLNTEAFFGQGTRLTVV.

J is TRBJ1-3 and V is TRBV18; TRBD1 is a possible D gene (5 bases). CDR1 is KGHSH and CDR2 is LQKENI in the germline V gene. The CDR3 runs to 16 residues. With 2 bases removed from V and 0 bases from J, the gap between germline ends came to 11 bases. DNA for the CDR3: TGTGCCAGCTCACCATTGAGGGGAGTCTCTGGAAACACCATATATTTT. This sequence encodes CASSPLRGVSGNTIYF.

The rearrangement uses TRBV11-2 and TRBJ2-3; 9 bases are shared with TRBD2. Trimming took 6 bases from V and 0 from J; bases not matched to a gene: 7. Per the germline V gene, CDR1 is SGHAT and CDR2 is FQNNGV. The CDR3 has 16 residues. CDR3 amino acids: CASSFSGSRSTDTQYF. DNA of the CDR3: TGTGCCAGCAGTTTTAGCGGGAGTAGAAGCACAGATACGCAGTATTTT.

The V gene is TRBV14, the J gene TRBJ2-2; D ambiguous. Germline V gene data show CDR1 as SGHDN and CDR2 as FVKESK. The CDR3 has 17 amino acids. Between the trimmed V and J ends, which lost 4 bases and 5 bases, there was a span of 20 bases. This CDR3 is CASSPLRTGLLTGELFF. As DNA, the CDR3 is TGTGCCAGCAGCCCTCTTAGAACCGGGTTACTAACCGGGGAGCTGTTTTTT.

The CDR3 coding sequence is TGTGCCTGGAGTGAAGGGCTCGAGCAGTACTTC. This sequence encodes CAWSEGLEQYF. The rearrangement links TRBV30 to TRBJ2-7; D is unresolved. CDR3 size: 11 residues. Trimming pared 1 base from V and 6 bases from J, leaving 7 bases between. Germline CDR1 and CDR2: GTSNPN and SVGIG (reference sequence).

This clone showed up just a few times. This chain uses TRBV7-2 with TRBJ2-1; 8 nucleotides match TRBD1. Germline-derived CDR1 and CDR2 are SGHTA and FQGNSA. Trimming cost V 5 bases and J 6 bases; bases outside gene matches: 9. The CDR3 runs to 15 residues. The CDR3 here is CASSRGQGDVNEQFF. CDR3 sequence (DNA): TGTGCCAGCAGCCGAGGACAGGGAGACGTCAATGAGCAGTTCTTC.

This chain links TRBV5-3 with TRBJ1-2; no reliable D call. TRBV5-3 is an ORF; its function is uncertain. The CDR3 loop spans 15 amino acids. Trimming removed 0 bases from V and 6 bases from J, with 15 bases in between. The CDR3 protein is CARSLVLPTGDGYTF. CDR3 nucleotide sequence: TGTGCCAGAAGCTTGGTTCTACCGACTGGGGATGGCTACACCTTC.

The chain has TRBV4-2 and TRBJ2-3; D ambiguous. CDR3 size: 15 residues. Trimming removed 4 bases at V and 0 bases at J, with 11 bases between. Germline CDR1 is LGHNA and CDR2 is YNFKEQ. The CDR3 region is CASSLVTTSTDTQYF. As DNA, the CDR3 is TGTGCCAGCAGCCTCGTTACGACTAGCACAGATACGCAGTATTTT.